Given below is one TCR beta chain in context. Source study methods: Estimated nucleated cell counts came from reference gene primer amplification. The data were produced by immunoSEQ multiplex PCR, yet TCRdb's version contains in-frame clones alone and is incomplete. The V and J calls and clone size come from that table; D and trimming were worked out from the DNA. The sample lists 150,000 or so clones; 75% to 90% were seen once. This entry comes from a study of blood T cell repertoires in COVID-19. Study-level background: Acute and convalescent COVID-19 samples came from the United States, Italy and Spain. T cells, B-cell-depleted T cells, or PBMCs supplied cDNA or gDNA.

The TCR comes from a man older than 75 with acute or convalescent COVID-19. The sequenced material came from peripheral blood.

CDR3 region: CASRRRGGTEKLFF. The DNA for the CDR3 is TGTGCCAGCAGGAGACGGGGGGGGACAGAAAAACTGTTTTTT. The chain uses TRBV7-2 and TRBJ1-4; D possibly corresponds to TRBD1 (6 bases). Germline lookup yields CDR1 SGHTA and CDR2 FQGNSA. This CDR3 has 14 residues. Trimming pared 6 bases from V and 8 bases from J, leaving 16 bases between.